The 24 T cell receptor beta chains reported below all come from one sample, sequenced in a study of blood T cell repertoires in COVID-19. Measured with immunoSEQ multiplex PCR; TCRdb has only the in-frame clones, and not every one. The sample records around 95,000 clones, 70% to 90% being singletons. Sequenced material: peripheral blood. Receptor source: a human donor in a cohort sampled during active COVID-19.

The chain is built from TRBV10-3 and TRBJ2-7; 7 nucleotides line up with TRBD1. The germline V gene encodes CDR1 ENHRY and CDR2 SYGVKD. This CDR3 is 13 amino acids long. After removal of 10 bases from V and 1 base from J, the junction contained 7 bases not matched to a gene. CDR3 sequence reads: CATSPTGSYEQYF. The CDR3 coding sequence is TGTGCCACCTCCCCGACAGGGTCCTACGAGCAGTACTTC.

The table lists this clone with a few counts. In DNA form, the CDR3 reads TGTGCCAGCAGTTACGGGGGGAGGGCAGATACGCAGTATTTT. Its translation is CASSYGGRADTQYF. The V and J genes are TRBV6-5 and TRBJ2-3; 7 positions match TRBD2. V shed 2 bases, J shed 4 bases, and the junction held 3 bases outside the gene matches. Per the germline V gene, CDR1 is MNHEY and CDR2 is SVGAGI. This CDR3 is 14 amino acids long.

The V and J genes are TRBV29-1 and TRBJ1-2; 9 nucleotides agree with TRBD1. The J segment lost 6 bases and the V segment lost 6 bases, leaving 14 bases of the junction unmatched. Germline CDR1 reads SQVTM; CDR2 reads ANQGSEA. CDR3 size: 15 residues. The CDR3 DNA sequence: TGCAGCGTATCACCAGAGGGACAGGGCCGACATGGCTACACCTTC. This gives the protein CSVSPEGQGRHGYTF.

V is TRBV2 and J is TRBJ1-5, with 7 bases aligning to TRBD1. V shed 3 bases, J shed 4 bases, and the junction held 6 bases outside the gene matches. Germline V gene sequence: CDR1 SNHLY, CDR2 FYNNEI. The CDR3 runs to 15 residues. This CDR3 reads CASSDGGQKNQPQHF. CDR3 in DNA: TGTGCCAGCAGTGATGGGGGACAGAAAAATCAGCCCCAGCATTTT.

The chain combines TRBV7-9 with TRBJ1-4; D perhaps matches TRBD1 (5 bases). Germline-derived CDR1 and CDR2 are SEHNR and FQNEAQ (reference sequence). V lost 5 bases to trimming and J lost 2 bases, with 12 bases between them. This CDR3 region has 15 residues. DNA of the CDR3: TGTGCCAGCAGCACAGGCCGGCCGACTAATGAAAAACTGTTTTTT. Translated: CASSTGRPTNEKLFF.

This rearrangement joins TRBV5-1 to TRBJ2-1; TRBD1 matches at 8 bases. Trimming took 4 bases from V and 6 from J; bases not matched to a gene: 12. The CDR3 covers 16 residues. From germline, CDR1 is SGHRS and CDR2 YFSETQ. Here the CDR3 reads CASSASAGGFGNEQFF. As DNA, the CDR3 is TGCGCCAGCAGCGCATCGGCAGGGGGCTTCGGCAATGAGCAGTTCTTC.

This chain uses TRBV5-8 with TRBJ1-1; D gene uncertain. CDR3 size: 13 residues. Germline CDR1 is SGHTS and CDR2 is YDEGEE. With 1 base removed from V and 10 bases from J, the gap between germline ends came to 14 bases. CDR3 coding DNA: TGTGCCAGCAGCTTGTCGGTCTCGTTAACAGCTTTCTTT. This gives the protein CASSLSVSLTAFF.

The genes are TRBV18 and TRBJ2-3, with 7 bases fitting TRBD2. V lost 0 bases to trimming and J lost 3 bases; unmatched junction nucleotides: 12. CDR3 length equals 18 residues. Germline V CDR1 and CDR2: KGHSH, LQKENI. CDR3 loop: CASSPPIKRESWTDTQYF. The CDR3 DNA reads as TGTGCCAGCTCACCACCTATAAAGCGGGAAAGTTGGACAGATACGCAGTATTTT.

The chain combines TRBV5-6 with TRBJ2-7, with D possibly TRBD2 on 6 matching bases. In germline, CDR1 is SGHDT, CDR2 YYEEEE. This CDR3 contains 16 residues. The ends were cut back, 0 bases at V and 1 base at J, with 14 bases in the middle. The CDR3 region has the DNA TGTGCCAGCAGCTTGGGAATGGGCGGGGTGTCCTACGAGCAGTACTTC. It is translated as CASSLGMGGVSYEQYF.

This clone came up once. The V call is TRBV10-2, the J call TRBJ2-1; 11 bases map to TRBD2. The CDR3 sequence is 15 residues long. Germline V gene sequence: CDR1 WSHSY, CDR2 SAAADI. V trimming: 8 bases; J trimming: 9 bases; junction bases outside the gene matches: 12. CDR3 sequence reads: CASASAGTSGGEQFF. The CDR3 DNA sequence: TGCGCCAGCGCCAGTGCCGGGACTAGCGGCGGTGAGCAGTTCTTC.

This sequence joins TRBV18 and TRBJ2-5, with D uncertain. The CDR3 has 14 residues. Germline V lookup: CDR1 KGHSH, CDR2 LQKENI. V was shortened by 2 bases and J by 4 bases, with 11 bases between the two germline ends. CDR3 region: CASSPVGLGETQYF. The CDR3 DNA reads as TGTGCCAGCTCACCAGTGGGCCTCGGAGAGACCCAGTACTTC.

The V gene is TRBV10-2, the J gene TRBJ1-3; the D is unclear. The CDR3 loop spans 14 amino acids. The V gene's germline CDR1 is WSHSY and CDR2 SAAADI. The ends were cut back, 7 bases at V and 1 base at J, with 11 bases in the middle. The CDR3 region is CASMNPASGNTIYF. DNA for the CDR3: TGCGCCAGCATGAATCCTGCGTCTGGAAACACCATATATTTT.

This chain links TRBV7-8 with TRBJ2-5; weak D call: TRBD2 (6 bases). Germline lookup yields CDR1 SGHVS and CDR2 FQNEAQ. The CDR3 runs to 17 residues. Deletions cut 0 bases from V and 5 bases from J, with 19 bases between. The CDR3, as DNA: TGTGCCAGCAGCTTAGCAGGGTTTTGGGTAGGGAGGGAGACCCAGTACTTC. It codes for CASSLAGFWVGRETQYF.

This clone was picked up one time. The chain recombines TRBV6-6 with TRBJ1-1; 7 bases are shared with TRBD1. J was trimmed by 1 base and V by 7 bases; bases with no gene match: 12. Germline V gene data show CDR1 as MNHNY and CDR2 as SVGAGI (reference sequence). The CDR3 consists of 16 residues. Here the CDR3 DNA reads TGTGCCAGCACCCCCGGGAGGGGGCCGGGGAACACTGAAGCTTTCTTT. Translating gives CASTPGRGPGNTEAFF.

The chain links TRBV10-3 to TRBJ1-5; D ambiguous. V was pared by 1 base and J by 3 bases, with 4 bases between. The CDR3 is made up of 13 amino acids. In germline, CDR1 is ENHRY, CDR2 SYGVKD. CDR3 DNA sequence: TGTGCCATCAGTGAGTTTATCAATCAGCCCCAGCATTTT. This gives the protein CAISEFINQPQHF.

The rearrangement links TRBV5-6 to TRBJ2-3, with 9 bases that match TRBD2. V was clipped by 4 bases and J by 3 bases; unmatched bases: 6. Germline V gene lookup returns CDR1 SGHDT and CDR2 YYEEEE. The CDR3 length is 15 residues. As DNA, the CDR3 is TGTGCCAGCAGCCGTAGCGGGAGATTTACAGATACGCAGTATTTT. This encodes CASSRSGRFTDTQYF.

V usage is TRBV28 and J usage is TRBJ1-5; unclear D gene. The V end was cut by 5 bases, the J end by 4 bases, with 21 bases between. The CDR3 loop spans 17 amino acids. Germline V gives CDR1 MDHEN, CDR2 SYDVKM. The CDR3 reads CASSRTPGWKGNQPQHF. DNA for the CDR3: TGTGCCAGCAGTCGCACGCCGGGATGGAAGGGTAATCAGCCCCAGCATTTT. Full variable domain (outside the CDR3, taken from reference TRBV28 and TRBJ1-5): DVKVTQSSRYLVKRTGEKVFLECVQDMDHENMFWYRQDPGLGLRLIYFSYDVKMKEKGDIPEGYSVSREKKERFSLILESASTNQTSMYLCASSRTPGWKGNQPQHFGDGTRLSIL.

The rearrangement links TRBV5-1 to TRBJ2-7; D unclear. Trimming stripped 2 bases from V and 5 bases from J, with 8 bases between. Germline V CDR1 and CDR2: SGHRS, YFSETQ. This CDR3 contains 12 residues. The CDR3 DNA is TGCGCCAGCAGCTTCCTATCCAACGAGCAGTACTTC. It specifies CASSFLSNEQYF.

The chain is built from TRBV20-1 and TRBJ2-3; TRBD2 agrees at 8 bases. This CDR3 has 16 residues. Trimming cost V 3 bases and J 5 bases; bases outside gene matches: 13. Germline lookup yields CDR1 DFQATT and CDR2 SNEGSKA (reference sequence). The CDR3 DNA sequence: TGCAGTGCTAGTAATTCTCCAGCGGGAGTCCAAGATACGCAGTATTTT. This codes for CSASNSPAGVQDTQYF.

The chain combines TRBV29-1 with TRBJ1-6; TRBD1 matches 7 bases. Per the germline V gene, CDR1 is SQVTM and CDR2 is ANQGSEA. The ends lost 6 bases at V and 10 bases at J; junction bases unmatched: 12. The CDR3 contains 14 residues. This CDR3 is CSVETGPQGSPLHF. The CDR3 DNA reads TGCAGCGTAGAGACAGGGCCCCAGGGGTCACCCCTCCACTTT. The full variable domain, its missing parts supplied by reference TRBV29-1 and TRBJ1-6, is SAVISQKPSRDICQRGTSLTIQCQVDSQVTMMFWYRQQPGQSLTLIATANQGSEATYESGFVIDKFPISRPNLTFSTLTVSNMSPEDSSIYLCSVETGPQGSPLHFGNGTRLTVT.

J is TRBJ1-5 and V is TRBV6-2 or TRBV6-3, with D uncertain. CDR1 MNHEY and CDR2 SVGEGT come from the germline V gene. The CDR3 consists of 11 residues. V was pared by 4 bases and J by 7 bases, with 5 bases between. CDR3 residues: CASSSGQPQHF. The CDR3 DNA reads TGTGCCAGCAGTTCAGGACAGCCCCAGCATTTT.

A single count supports this clone. The chain joins TRBV15 to TRBJ1-5; weak D call: TRBD1 (6 bases). The CDR3 consists of 17 residues. V was shortened by 4 bases and J by 2 bases, with 18 bases between the two germline ends. Germline values: CDR1 LNHNV, CDR2 YYDKDF (reference sequence). CDR3 sequence: CATSTSWGSGGNQPQHF. CDR3 DNA: TGTGCCACCAGCACCTCCTGGGGCTCAGGGGGCAATCAGCCCCAGCATTTT.

This chain connects TRBV12-3 or TRBV12-4 to TRBJ1-2; TRBD1 might be the D (5 bases). Trimming pared 8 bases from V and 0 bases from J, leaving 10 bases between. The CDR3 is made up of 13 amino acids. CDR3 in DNA: TGTGCCAGCGGGGCAAGCGCTAACTATGGCTACACCTTC. Translated, it gives CASGASANYGYTF.

The chain links TRBV5-1 to TRBJ1-3; D not certain. The CDR3 is made up of 14 amino acids. V was pared by 0 bases and J by 2 bases, with 6 bases between. Germline assignment: CDR1 SGHRS and CDR2 YFSETQ. CDR3 amino acids: CASSLGGTGNTIYF. The CDR3 DNA is TGCGCCAGCAGCTTGGGCGGGACTGGAAACACCATATATTTT.